This T cell receptor (beta chain) was identified in a study of T cell changes during pregnancy in multiple sclerosis (dated by TCRdb to about 2019). Regarding the study in general: The study examined how the T cell repertoire changed over the course of pregnancy in women with multiple sclerosis.

Libraries were prepared through the immunoSEQ multiplex PCR assay. TCRdb carries this immuneACCESS record with in-frame sequences only. Its versions omit some clonotypes, under half of them owing to an unresolved V gene in the studies checked, with the rest unexplained. For this sample the table gives about 57,000 clones, of which less than 95% were detected only once. The ten largest account for 3% to 4% of the sample. For this clone: The antigen this receptor binds is unknown. Per-nucleotide qualities are absent, and no much larger clonotype sits a single base away.

Looking up the germline V gene yields CDR1 LGHNA and CDR2 YSLEER. Relative to germline, V is missing 0 bases and J is missing 1 base, with 10 bases of the junction outside any gene match. Including the terminal cysteine and phenylalanine, the CDR3 comprises 18 residues. The CDR3 DNA has 54 bases and is translated from base 1. Recombination linked TRBV4-3 to TRBJ1-1; TRBD1 matches 8 bases in the middle. The TCR comes from a female donor in good health, enrolled as a control in a pregnancy study. The source material was peripheral blood, sampled after pregnancy. The CDR3 in this case is CASSQDLLSGGWNTEAFF. The nucleotides read TGCGCCAGCAGCCAAGATCTTTTGTCAGGGGGCTGGAACACTGAAGCTTTCTTT.